Below are 8 T cell receptor beta chains sequenced from a single sample in a study of beta chain features in type 1 diabetes. General observations from the study: Patients with Type 1 diabetes showed moderately but significantly shorter TCRB CDR3s in all four CD4+ subsets.

No cognate antigen is known for these TCRs. Investigators reverse transcribed all isolated RNA, so they sequenced expressed TCRB transcripts. Only in-frame clones appear in the TCRdb table, and some are missing; sequencing was by immunoSEQ multiplex PCR. The table lists a few hundred thousand clones, roughly 16% of them singletons. The sample consisted of naive CD4+ T cells from blood. These receptors all come from a man aged 25 to 45 with type 1 diabetes.

This rearrangement joins TRBV7-2 to TRBJ2-1; D possibly uses TRBD1 or TRBD2 (5 bases each). Germline values: CDR1 SGHTA, CDR2 FQGNSA. V was pared by 4 bases and J by 3 bases, with 13 bases between. The CDR3 is 15 residues long. The DNA of the CDR3 is TGTGCCAGCAGCTCGGGGCGTTCTTACTACAATGAGCAGTTCTTC. Translation: CASSSGRSYYNEQFF.

The chain couples TRBV25-1 to TRBJ2-2; D is possibly TRBD1 (5 bases). Germline-derived CDR1 and CDR2 are MGHDK and SYGVNS. V dropped 4 bases and J dropped 7 bases, with 13 bases sitting between them. The CDR3 runs 14 residues. In nucleotides, the CDR3 is TGTGCCAGCAGTGGGGCAGGGTCGGTCGGGGAGCTGTTTTTT. Residues: CASSGAGSVGELFF.

A few counts support this clone. V usage is TRBV15 and J usage is TRBJ2-1; D is unresolved. The CDR3 extends over 13 amino acids. CDR1 and CDR2 (germline): LNHNV, YYDKDF (reference sequence). Trimming stripped 6 bases from V and 0 bases from J, with 6 bases between. This CDR3 is CATRYSSYNEQFF. DNA for the CDR3: TGTGCCACCAGATACAGCTCCTACAATGAGCAGTTCTTC. The full variable domain, with the rest looked up from reference TRBV15 and TRBJ2-1, is DAMVIQNPRYQVTQFGKPVTLSCSQTLNHNVMYWYQQKSSQAPKLLFHYYDKDFNNEADTPDNFQSRRPNTSFCFLDIRSPGLGDTAMYLCATRYSSYNEQFFGPGTRLTVL.

This chain connects TRBV2 to TRBJ2-7, with D possibly being TRBD1 (5 bases). The V and J ends lost 0 bases and 4 bases respectively, with 10 bases between them. CDR1 is SNHLY, CDR2 FYNNEI, per germline. This CDR3 is built from 14 residues. The CDR3 loop is CASSEARKGYEQYF. CDR3 bases: TGTGCCAGCAGTGAAGCGCGAAAGGGGTACGAGCAGTACTTC.

This clone was detected only a few times. J is TRBJ2-5 and V is TRBV7-2; 7 nucleotides line up with TRBD1. This CDR3 spans 18 amino acids. The V gene end was trimmed by 4 bases and the J gene end by 3 bases; junction bases not matched to a gene: 17. The V gene's germline CDR1 is SGHTA and CDR2 FQGNSA. The CDR3 DNA is TGTGCCAGCAGCTCCTCCCCCCTAGGGGCAGGGGGTGAAGAGACCCAGTACTTC. Translated: CASSSSPLGAGGEETQYF.

The rearrangement joins TRBV11-2 to TRBJ2-7; TRBD2 matches 14 bases. The V segment lost 5 bases and the J segment 9 bases; nucleotides outside the gene matches: 6. The length of the CDR3 is 14 residues. CDR1 is SGHAT and CDR2 is FQNNGV in the germline V gene. The CDR3 here is CASSLGLAGGGQYF. The CDR3 coding sequence is TGTGCCAGCAGCCTAGGACTAGCGGGAGGCGGGCAGTACTTC.

This chain links TRBV2 with TRBJ2-3; the match to TRBD2 covers 11 bases. Germline lookup yields CDR1 SNHLY and CDR2 FYNNEI. Trimming cost V 5 bases and J 11 bases; bases outside gene matches: 6. CDR3 size: 13 residues. As DNA, the CDR3 is TGTGCCAGCAGTCTTCAGGGACTAGCGGTGCAGTATTTT. Translated: CASSLQGLAVQYF.

This clone was seen a few times. The same CDR3 can be traced to other DNA sequences in this sample. The chain couples TRBV30 to TRBJ2-7; D not resolved. Germline loops: CDR1 GTSNPN, CDR2 SVGIG (reference sequence). CDR3 length: 11 amino acids. With 4 bases removed from V and 4 bases from J, the gap between germline ends came to 8 bases. The CDR3 loop reads CAWTRAYEQYF. CDR3 nucleotides: TGTGCCTGGACCCGGGCGTACGAGCAGTACTTC.